This T cell receptor beta chain was captured in a study of CD8 T cells in ankylosing spondylitis. Study-wide findings and caveats: Reports say disease-linked clones showed up significantly more in matched ankylosing spondylitis synovial fluid.

Quantitative 5'-RACE with molecular barcodes was used to make the TCR beta libraries. TCRdb reanalysed the 5' RACE reads using MiXCR and keeps one entry per CDR3 protein. The sample comprises around 220,000 distinct CDR3 sequences, 10% to 13% of which are singletons, and about a fifth rests with the top ten. In the case of this clonotype: Its target is unknown.

The CDR3 covers 17 residues. The germline gives CDR1 SGHRS, CDR2 YFSETQ. With V trimmed by 4 bases and J by 4 bases, 12 bases remained unmatched. This TCR was sampled from a male donor with ankylosing spondylitis or in good health (not recorded which). V is TRBV5-1 and J is TRBJ2-3, with TRBD1 matching 10 bases. The sample comprised blood, either unsorted or a sorted T cell fraction (not recorded which). CDR3 loop: CASSDSWGQGRADTQYF. CDR3 nucleotide sequence: TGCGCCAGCAGCGACAGCTGGGGACAGGGGAGGGCAGATACGCAGTATTTT.